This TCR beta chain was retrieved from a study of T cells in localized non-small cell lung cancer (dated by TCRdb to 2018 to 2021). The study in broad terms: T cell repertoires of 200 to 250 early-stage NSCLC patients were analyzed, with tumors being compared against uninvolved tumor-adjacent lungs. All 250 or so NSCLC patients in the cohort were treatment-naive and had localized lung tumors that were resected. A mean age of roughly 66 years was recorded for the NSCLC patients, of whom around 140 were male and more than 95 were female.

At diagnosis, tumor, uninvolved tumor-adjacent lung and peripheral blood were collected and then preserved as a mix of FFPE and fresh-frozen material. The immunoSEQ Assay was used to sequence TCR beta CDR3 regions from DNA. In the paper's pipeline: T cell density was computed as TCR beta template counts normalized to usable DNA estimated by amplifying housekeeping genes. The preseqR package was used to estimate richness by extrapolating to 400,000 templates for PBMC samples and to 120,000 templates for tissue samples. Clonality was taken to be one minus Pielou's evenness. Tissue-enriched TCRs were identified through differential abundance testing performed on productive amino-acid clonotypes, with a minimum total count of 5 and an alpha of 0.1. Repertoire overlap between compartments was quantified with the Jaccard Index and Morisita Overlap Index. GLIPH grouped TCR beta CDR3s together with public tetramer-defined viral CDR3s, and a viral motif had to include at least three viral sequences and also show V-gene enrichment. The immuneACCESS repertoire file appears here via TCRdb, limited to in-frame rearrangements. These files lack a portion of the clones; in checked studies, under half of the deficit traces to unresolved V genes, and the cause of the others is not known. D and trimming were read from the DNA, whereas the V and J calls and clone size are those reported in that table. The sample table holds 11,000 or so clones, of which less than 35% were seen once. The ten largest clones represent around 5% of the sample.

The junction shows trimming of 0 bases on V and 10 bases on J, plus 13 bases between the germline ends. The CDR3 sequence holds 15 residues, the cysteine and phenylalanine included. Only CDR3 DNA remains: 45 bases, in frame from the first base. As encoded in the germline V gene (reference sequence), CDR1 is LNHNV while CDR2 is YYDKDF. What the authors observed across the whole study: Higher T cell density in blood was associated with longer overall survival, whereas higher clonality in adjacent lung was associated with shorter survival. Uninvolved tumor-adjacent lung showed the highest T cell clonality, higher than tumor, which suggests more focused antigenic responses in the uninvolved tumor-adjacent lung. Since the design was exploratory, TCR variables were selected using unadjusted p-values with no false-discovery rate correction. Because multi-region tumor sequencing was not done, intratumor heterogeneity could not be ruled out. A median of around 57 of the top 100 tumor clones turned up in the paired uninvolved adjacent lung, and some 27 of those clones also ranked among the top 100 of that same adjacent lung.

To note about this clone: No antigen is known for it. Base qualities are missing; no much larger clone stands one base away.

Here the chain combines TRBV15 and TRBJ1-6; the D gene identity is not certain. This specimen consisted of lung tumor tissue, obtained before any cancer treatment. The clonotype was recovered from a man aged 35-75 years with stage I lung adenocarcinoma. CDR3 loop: CATSRDRAISSPLHF. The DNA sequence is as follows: TGTGCCACCAGCAGAGATCGTGCGATCAGCTCACCCCTCCACTTT.